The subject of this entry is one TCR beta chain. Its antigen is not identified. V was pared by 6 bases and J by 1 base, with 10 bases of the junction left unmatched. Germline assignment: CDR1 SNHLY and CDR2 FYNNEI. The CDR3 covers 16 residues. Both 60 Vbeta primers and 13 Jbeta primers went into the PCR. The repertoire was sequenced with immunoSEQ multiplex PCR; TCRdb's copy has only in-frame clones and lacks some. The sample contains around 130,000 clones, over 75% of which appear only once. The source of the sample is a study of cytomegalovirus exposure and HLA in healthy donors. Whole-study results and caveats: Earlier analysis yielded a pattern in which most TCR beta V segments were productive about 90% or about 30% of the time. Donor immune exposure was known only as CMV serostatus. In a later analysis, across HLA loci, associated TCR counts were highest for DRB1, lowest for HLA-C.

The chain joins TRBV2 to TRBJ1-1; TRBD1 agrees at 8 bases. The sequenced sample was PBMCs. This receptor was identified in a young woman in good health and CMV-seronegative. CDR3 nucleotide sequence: TGTGCCAGCAGAGGGACAGGACTTTCTCGGAACACTGAAGCTTTCTTT. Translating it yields CASRGTGLSRNTEAFF.